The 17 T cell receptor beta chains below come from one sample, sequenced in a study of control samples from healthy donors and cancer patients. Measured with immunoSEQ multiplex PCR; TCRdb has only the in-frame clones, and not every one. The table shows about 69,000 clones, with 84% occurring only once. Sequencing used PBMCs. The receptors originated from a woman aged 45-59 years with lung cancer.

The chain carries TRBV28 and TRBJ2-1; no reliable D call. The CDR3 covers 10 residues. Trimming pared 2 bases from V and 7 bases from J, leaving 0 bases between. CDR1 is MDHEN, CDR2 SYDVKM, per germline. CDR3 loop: CASSLNEQFF. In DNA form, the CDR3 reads TGTGCCAGCAGTTTAAATGAGCAGTTCTTC.

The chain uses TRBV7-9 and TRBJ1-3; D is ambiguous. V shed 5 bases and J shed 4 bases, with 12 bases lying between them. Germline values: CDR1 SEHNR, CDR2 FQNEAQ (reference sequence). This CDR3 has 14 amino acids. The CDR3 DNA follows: TGTGCCAGCAGCCCCATTGTTGAAGGAAACACCATATATTTT. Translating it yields CASSPIVEGNTIYF.

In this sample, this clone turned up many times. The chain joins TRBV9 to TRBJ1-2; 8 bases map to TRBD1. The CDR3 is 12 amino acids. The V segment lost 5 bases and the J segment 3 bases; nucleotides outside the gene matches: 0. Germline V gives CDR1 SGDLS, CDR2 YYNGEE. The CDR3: CASRTGDYGYTF. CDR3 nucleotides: TGTGCCAGCAGGACAGGGGACTATGGCTACACCTTC.

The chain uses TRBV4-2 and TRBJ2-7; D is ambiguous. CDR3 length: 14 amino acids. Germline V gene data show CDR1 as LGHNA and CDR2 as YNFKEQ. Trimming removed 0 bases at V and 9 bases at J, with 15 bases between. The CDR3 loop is CASSQDFRLRVQYF. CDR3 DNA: TGTGCCAGCAGCCAAGATTTTAGATTACGAGTGCAGTACTTC.

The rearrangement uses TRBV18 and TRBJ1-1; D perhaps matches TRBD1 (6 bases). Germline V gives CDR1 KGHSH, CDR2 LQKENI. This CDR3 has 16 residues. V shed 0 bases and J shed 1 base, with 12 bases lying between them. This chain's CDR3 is CASSPPTGGANTEAFF. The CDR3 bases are TGTGCCAGCTCACCACCTACGGGGGGGGCGAACACTGAAGCTTTCTTT. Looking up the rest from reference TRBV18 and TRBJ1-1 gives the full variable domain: NAGVMQNPRHLVRRRGQEARLRCSPMKGHSHVYWYRQLPEEGLKFMVYLQKENIIDESGMPKERFSAEFPKEGPSILRIQQVVRGDSAAYFCASSPPTGGANTEAFFGQGTRLTVV.

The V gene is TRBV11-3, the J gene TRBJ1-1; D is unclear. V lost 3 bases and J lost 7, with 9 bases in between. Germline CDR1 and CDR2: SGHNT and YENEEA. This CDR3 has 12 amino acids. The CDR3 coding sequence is TGTGCCAGCAGCTTGGTGCAGAATGAAGCTTTCTTT. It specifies CASSLVQNEAFF. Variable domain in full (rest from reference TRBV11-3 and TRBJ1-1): EAGVVQSPRYKIIEKKQPVAFWCNPISGHNTLYWYLQNLGQGPELLIRYENEEAVDDSQLPKDRFSAERLKGVDSTLKIQPAELGDSAVYLCASSLVQNEAFFGQGTRLTVV.

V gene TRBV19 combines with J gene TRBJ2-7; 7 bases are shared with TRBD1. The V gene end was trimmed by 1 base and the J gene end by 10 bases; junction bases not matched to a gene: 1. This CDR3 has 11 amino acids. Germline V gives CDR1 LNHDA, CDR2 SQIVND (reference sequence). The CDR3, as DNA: TGTGCCAGTAGTATAGGGGACAGACAGTACTTC. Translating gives CASSIGDRQYF.

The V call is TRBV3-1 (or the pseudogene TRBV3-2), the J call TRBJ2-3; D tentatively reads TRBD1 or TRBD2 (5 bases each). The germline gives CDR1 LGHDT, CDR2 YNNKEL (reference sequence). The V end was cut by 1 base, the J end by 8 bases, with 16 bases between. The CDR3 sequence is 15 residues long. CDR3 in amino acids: CASSQALYRDRTQYF. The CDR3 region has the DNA TGTGCCAGCAGCCAAGCCTTGTACCGGGACCGTACGCAGTATTTT.

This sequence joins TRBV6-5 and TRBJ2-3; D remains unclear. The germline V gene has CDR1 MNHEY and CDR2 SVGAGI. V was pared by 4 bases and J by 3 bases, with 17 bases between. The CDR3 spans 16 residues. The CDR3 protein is CASSFGRSWKTDTQYF. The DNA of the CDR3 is TGTGCCAGCAGTTTCGGACGCTCCTGGAAGACAGATACGCAGTATTTT.

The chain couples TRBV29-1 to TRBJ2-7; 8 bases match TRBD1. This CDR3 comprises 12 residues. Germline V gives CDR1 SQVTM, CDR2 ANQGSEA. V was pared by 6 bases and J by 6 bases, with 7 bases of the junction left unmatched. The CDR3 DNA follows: TGCAGCGTGGACGGACAGGGCTCCGAGCAGTACTTC. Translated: CSVDGQGSEQYF.

The CDR3 coding sequence is TGTGCCAGCAGCAAGGACAGTCAAGCTAATCAGCCCCAGCATTTT. It specifies CASSKDSQANQPQHF. This chain links TRBV25-1 with TRBJ1-5, with a possible D match to TRBD1 (6 bases). This CDR3 has 15 amino acids. The V gene lost 6 bases and the J gene lost 4 bases, with 16 bases spanning the gap. Germline lookup yields CDR1 MGHDK and CDR2 SYGVNS.

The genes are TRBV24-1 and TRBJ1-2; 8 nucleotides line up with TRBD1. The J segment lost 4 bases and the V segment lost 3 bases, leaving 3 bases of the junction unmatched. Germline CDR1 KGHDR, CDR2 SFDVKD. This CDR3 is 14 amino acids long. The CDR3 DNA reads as TGTGCCACCAGTGATCCAGGACAGGGCTATGGCTACACCTTC. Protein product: CATSDPGQGYGYTF.

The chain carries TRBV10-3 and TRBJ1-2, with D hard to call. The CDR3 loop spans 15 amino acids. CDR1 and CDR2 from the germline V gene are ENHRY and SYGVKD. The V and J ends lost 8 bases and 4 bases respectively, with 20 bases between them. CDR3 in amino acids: CAISGGPERSYGYTF. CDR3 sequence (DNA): TGTGCCATCTCGGGCGGGCCCGAAAGAAGCTATGGCTACACCTTC.

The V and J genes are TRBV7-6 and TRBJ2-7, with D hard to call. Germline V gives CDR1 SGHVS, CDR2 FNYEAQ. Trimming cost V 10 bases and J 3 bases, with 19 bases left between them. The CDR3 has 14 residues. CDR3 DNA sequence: TGTGCCATCGCGTCGGGCCCCCCCCTCTACGAGCAGTACTTC. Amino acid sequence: CAIASGPPLYEQYF.

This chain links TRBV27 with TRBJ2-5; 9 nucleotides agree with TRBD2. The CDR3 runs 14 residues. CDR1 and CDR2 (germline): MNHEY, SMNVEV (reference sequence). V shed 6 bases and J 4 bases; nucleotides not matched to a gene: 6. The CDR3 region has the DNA TGTGCCAGCAGGAAGGCGGGGGGGCTAGAGACCCAGTACTTC. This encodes CASRKAGGLETQYF.

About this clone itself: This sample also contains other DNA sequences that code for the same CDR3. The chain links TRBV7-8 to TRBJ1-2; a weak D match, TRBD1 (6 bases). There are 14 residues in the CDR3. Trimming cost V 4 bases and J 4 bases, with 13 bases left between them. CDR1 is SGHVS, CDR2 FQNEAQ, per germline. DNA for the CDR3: TGTGCCAGCAGCTCCACGGGGGGCGCCTATGGCTACACCTTC. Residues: CASSSTGGAYGYTF.

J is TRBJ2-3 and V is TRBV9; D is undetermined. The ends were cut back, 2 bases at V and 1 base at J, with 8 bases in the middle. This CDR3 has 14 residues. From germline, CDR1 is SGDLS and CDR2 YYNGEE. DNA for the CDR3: TGTGCCAGCAGCGTGATGATTGGCACAGATACGCAGTATTTT. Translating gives CASSVMIGTDTQYF.